Shown below are 20 T cell receptor beta chains from a single sample sequenced in a study of shared clonotypes between healthy human individuals. Sequenced by immunoSEQ multiplex PCR; TCRdb stores in-frame clones only, minus some. The sample contains approximately 2,200,000 clones, about 92% of which appear only once. CD45RO negativity and positive selection for CCR7 defined naive CD8 cells, a population that excluded terminally differentiated effector memory CD45RA+ cells. Sequenced input: naive CD8+ T cells from PBMCs. The source is a man younger than 35 in good health. Some clones in this sample may be carry-over from other donors' samples.

The CDR3 here is CASSSVGELFF. The DNA of the CDR3 is TGTGCCAGCAGCTCGGTTGGGGAGCTGTTTTTT. V and J are TRBV7-9 and TRBJ2-2, with unresolved D. The CDR3 is 11 residues long. Trimming left V 4 bases short and J 8 bases short, with 5 bases between. The V gene's germline CDR1 is SEHNR and CDR2 FQNEAQ (reference sequence).

This clone is a singleton in its sample. J is TRBJ2-1 and V is TRBV7-9, with TRBD2 identical over 7 bases. This CDR3 spans 17 amino acids. J lost 7 bases, V lost 2 bases, and 14 bases had no gene match. CDR1 and CDR2 (germline): SEHNR, FQNEAQ (reference sequence). The CDR3 bases are TGTGCCAGCAGCTTACCTGGACTAGGGAAAGGTGGGAATGAGCAGTTCTTC. Its translation: CASSLPGLGKGGNEQFF.

The gene calls are TRBV7-2 and TRBJ2-7, with 11 bases lining up with TRBD1. The CDR3 sequence is 17 residues long. CDR1 and CDR2 (germline): SGHTA, FQGNSA. J lost 2 bases, V lost 1 base, and 7 bases had no gene match. The CDR3 sequence is CASSLGVGTGGPYEQYF. In nucleotides, the CDR3 is TGTGCCAGCAGCTTAGGGGTTGGGACAGGGGGTCCCTACGAGCAGTACTTC.

CDR3 region: CASSLEDRGRGNEQFF. The CDR3 DNA follows: TGTGCCAGCAGCTTAGAGGACAGGGGGCGCGGGAATGAGCAGTTCTTC. The chain couples TRBV11-2 to TRBJ2-1, with 11 bases matching TRBD1. Germline lookup yields CDR1 SGHAT and CDR2 FQNNGV. V shed 0 bases and J 7 bases; nucleotides not matched to a gene: 5. This CDR3 has 16 amino acids.

The chain joins TRBV7-9 to TRBJ2-3; possible D gene TRBD2, 5 bases. Trimming removed 0 bases at V and 2 bases at J, with 15 bases between. The CDR3 has 17 residues. CDR1 SEHNR and CDR2 FQNEAQ come from the germline V gene (reference sequence). The CDR3 region has the DNA TGTGCCAGCAGCTTAGCACCGCCGGGGATGAACACAGATACGCAGTATTTT. Protein sequence: CASSLAPPGMNTDTQYF. Filled out from reference TRBV7-9 and TRBJ2-3, the complete variable domain reads DTGVSQNPRHKITKRGQNVTFRCDPISEHNRLYWYRQTLGQGPEFLTYFQNEAQLEKSRLLSDRFSAERPKGSFSTLEIQRTEQGDSAMYLCASSLAPPGMNTDTQYFGPGTRLTVL.

This rearrangement joins TRBV6-1 to TRBJ1-1; D perhaps matches TRBD1 (6 bases). The CDR3 runs 14 residues. Trimming left V 8 bases short and J 6 bases short, with 19 bases between. Looked up from germline, CDR1 is MNHNS and CDR2 is SASEGT. The CDR3: CASWRGNVMSEAFF. CDR3 DNA: TGTGCCAGCTGGAGGGGGAACGTGATGTCTGAAGCTTTCTTT.

This chain connects TRBV7-3 to TRBJ2-3, with D tentatively TRBD2 (6 bases). There are 15 residues in the CDR3. V shed 4 bases and J shed 0 bases, with 11 bases lying between them. The germline CDR1 and CDR2 sequences are SGHTA and FQGTGA. The CDR3 region is CASSSAGTSTDTQYF. CDR3 DNA sequence: TGTGCCAGCAGCTCCGCTGGGACTAGCACAGATACGCAGTATTTT.

As for this clone: The same CDR3 also results from other DNA sequences found in this sample. The rearrangement links TRBV2 to TRBJ2-7, with no clear D. Germline V gene sequence: CDR1 SNHLY, CDR2 FYNNEI. Trimming took off 0 bases at V and 3 bases at J, with 3 bases between the two ends. CDR3 length: 12 amino acids. CDR3 DNA sequence: TGTGCCAGCAGTGAAGCGAGCTACGAGCAGTACTTC. Amino acids: CASSEASYEQYF.

The chain is built from TRBV28 and TRBJ2-7, with TRBD1 matching 8 bases. Germline V gene lookup returns CDR1 MDHEN and CDR2 SYDVKM. The V and J ends lost 6 bases and 7 bases, in that order; junction bases with no gene match: 11. This CDR3 is 14 amino acids long. CDR3 sequence: CASRPRTGLGEQYF. The CDR3 DNA reads TGTGCCAGCAGACCTAGGACAGGGTTGGGAGAGCAGTACTTC.

The J gene is TRBJ1-1, the V gene TRBV6-6; 9 bases align to TRBD1. CDR1 MNHNY and CDR2 SVGAGI come from the germline V gene (reference sequence). Germline trimming cut 2 bases from V and 5 bases from J; bases unmatched to any gene: 6. The CDR3 contains 15 residues. The chain's CDR3 is CASSYLQGAGTEAFF. In DNA, the CDR3 is TGTGCCAGCAGTTACCTACAGGGGGCAGGAACTGAAGCTTTCTTT.

In the case of this clone: Other DNA sequences in the sample encode the same CDR3. The chain joins TRBV7-2 to TRBJ2-7, with 8 bases matching TRBD1. From germline, CDR1 is SGHTA and CDR2 FQGNSA. The CDR3 is made up of 14 amino acids. V was pared by 3 bases and J by 2 bases, with 3 bases of the junction left unmatched. DNA for the CDR3: TGTGCCAGCAGCTTTGACAGGGGAACCTACGAGCAGTACTTC. It translates to CASSFDRGTYEQYF.

The chain is built from TRBV5-1 and TRBJ1-6, with TRBD1 as a possible D gene (6 bases). Trimming took 0 bases from V and 6 from J, leaving 13 bases between them. Germline values: CDR1 SGHRS, CDR2 YFSETQ. The CDR3 extends over 16 amino acids. The CDR3 loop is CASSLARRQANSPLHF. The DNA of the CDR3 is TGCGCCAGCAGCTTGGCTCGGCGACAGGCTAATTCACCCCTCCACTTT. Based on the CDR3 plus reference TRBV5-1 and TRBJ1-6, the full variable domain is KAGVTQTPRYLIKTRGQQVTLSCSPISGHRSVSWYQQTPGQGLQFLFEYFSETQRNKGNFPGRFSGRQFSNSRSEMNVSTLELGDSALYLCASSLARRQANSPLHFGNGTRLTVT.

The CDR3 region has the DNA TGCGCCAGCAGCTTGGCTGGGGTCGGGGAGCTGTTTTTT. This codes for CASSLAGVGELFF. This rearrangement joins TRBV5-1 to TRBJ2-2; D unresolved. The germline V gene encodes CDR1 SGHRS and CDR2 YFSETQ. Trimming left V 0 bases short and J 7 bases short, with 7 bases between. The CDR3 contains 13 residues.

CDR3 in DNA: TGTGCCAGCAGCTTAATCGGGAGTAGGGCAGATACGCAGTATTTT. It is translated as CASSLIGSRADTQYF. The rearrangement links TRBV7-6 to TRBJ2-3; perhaps TRBD2 as D (6 bases). The CDR3 consists of 15 residues. Germline V CDR1 and CDR2: SGHVS, FNYEAQ. Trimming left V 2 bases short and J 4 bases short, with 13 bases between. Full variable domain (remainder filled in from reference TRBV7-6 and TRBJ2-3): GAGVSQSPRYKVTKRGQDVALRCDPISGHVSLYWYRQALGQGPEFLTYFNYEAQQDKSGLPNDRFSAERPEGSISTLTIQRTEQRDSAMYRCASSLIGSRADTQYFGPGTRLTVL.

This clone was detected once. V is TRBV28 and J is TRBJ2-1, with TRBD2 identical over 10 bases. The CDR3 is 13 residues long. V gave up 6 bases and J gave up 9 bases; unmatched junction bases: 5. CDR1 and CDR2 from the germline V gene are MDHEN and SYDVKM. CDR3 bases: TGTGCCAGCAGCAGCGGGAGGGCCGGTGAGCAGTTCTTC. Translated, it gives CASSSGRAGEQFF.

The rearrangement joins TRBV28 to TRBJ2-7, with a weak D call TRBD1 (6 bases). This CDR3 has 15 residues. The V gene's germline CDR1 is MDHEN and CDR2 SYDVKM. V was cut by 1 base and J by 6 bases, with 16 bases left in between. The CDR3 coding sequence is TGTGCCAGCAGTTTATCCCTTACAGGGTGGAGCGAGCAGTACTTC. It codes for CASSLSLTGWSEQYF.

The chain links TRBV27 to TRBJ2-7, with TRBD2 as a possible D gene (6 bases). The germline V gene encodes CDR1 MNHEY and CDR2 SMNVEV (reference sequence). CDR3 size: 12 residues. Trimming pared 3 bases from V and 5 bases from J, leaving 8 bases between. CDR3 sequence (DNA): TGTGCCAGCAGTTTTTCGGGGGACGAGCAGTACTTC. Encoded protein: CASSFSGDEQYF.

CDR3 region: CASSQSSYSYEQYF. The CDR3 region has the DNA TGCGCCAGCAGCCAAAGCTCATACTCCTACGAGCAGTACTTC. The genes are TRBV4-1 and TRBJ2-7; D remains unclear. Germline assignment: CDR1 MGHRA and CDR2 YSYEKL. There are 14 residues in the CDR3. V shed 2 bases and J shed 0 bases, with 8 bases lying between them.

V is TRBV14 and J is TRBJ2-7; the D gene is possibly TRBD1 (5 bases). The CDR3 covers 16 residues. Per germline, CDR1 SGHDN and CDR2 FVKESK. The V and J ends lost 2 bases and 1 base respectively, with 15 bases between them. CDR3 sequence reads: CASSQFGHTGSYEQYF. The CDR3 DNA reads as TGTGCCAGCAGCCAATTCGGACACACCGGGTCCTACGAGCAGTACTTC.

This chain uses TRBV7-2 with TRBJ2-7; 10 bases map to TRBD1. The CDR3 length is 16 residues. The J segment lost 7 bases and the V segment lost 4 bases, leaving 13 bases of the junction unmatched. Looked up from germline, CDR1 is SGHTA and CDR2 is FQGNSA. Here the CDR3 DNA reads TGTGCCAGCAGCTCCCGATCTGGGACAGGGGCCTTGGAGCAGTACTTC. Translating gives CASSSRSGTGALEQYF.